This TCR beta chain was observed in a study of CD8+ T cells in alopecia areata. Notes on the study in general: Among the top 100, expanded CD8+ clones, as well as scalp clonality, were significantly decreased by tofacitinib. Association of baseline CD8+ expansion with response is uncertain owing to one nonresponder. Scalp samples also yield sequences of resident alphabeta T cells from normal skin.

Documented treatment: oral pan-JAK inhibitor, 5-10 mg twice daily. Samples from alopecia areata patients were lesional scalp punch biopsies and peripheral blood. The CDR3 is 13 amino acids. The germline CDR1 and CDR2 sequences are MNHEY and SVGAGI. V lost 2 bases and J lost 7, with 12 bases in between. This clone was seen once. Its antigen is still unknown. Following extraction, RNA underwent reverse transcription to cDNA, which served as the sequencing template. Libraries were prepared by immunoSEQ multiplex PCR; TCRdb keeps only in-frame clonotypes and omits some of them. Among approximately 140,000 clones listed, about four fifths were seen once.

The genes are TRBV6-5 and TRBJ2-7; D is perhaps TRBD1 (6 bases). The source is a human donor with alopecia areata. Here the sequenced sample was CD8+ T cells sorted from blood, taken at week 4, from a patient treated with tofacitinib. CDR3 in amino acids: CASSYAGVGEQYF. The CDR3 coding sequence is TGTGCCAGCAGTTACGCAGGGGTCGGGGAGCAGTACTTC.